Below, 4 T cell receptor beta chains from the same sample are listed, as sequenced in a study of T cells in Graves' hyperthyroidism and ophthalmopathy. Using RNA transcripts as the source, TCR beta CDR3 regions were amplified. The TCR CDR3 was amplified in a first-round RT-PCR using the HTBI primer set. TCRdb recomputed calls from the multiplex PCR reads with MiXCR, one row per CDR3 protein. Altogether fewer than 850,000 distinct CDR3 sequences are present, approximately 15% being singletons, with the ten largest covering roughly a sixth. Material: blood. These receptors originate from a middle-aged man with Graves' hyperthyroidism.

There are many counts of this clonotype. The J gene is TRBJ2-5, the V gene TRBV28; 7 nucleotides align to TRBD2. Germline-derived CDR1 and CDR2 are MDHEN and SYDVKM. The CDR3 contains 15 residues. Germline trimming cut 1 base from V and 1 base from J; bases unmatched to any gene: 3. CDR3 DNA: TGTGCCAGCAGTTTATTTCCTAGCGGCCAAGAGACCCAGTACTTC. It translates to CASSLFPSGQETQYF. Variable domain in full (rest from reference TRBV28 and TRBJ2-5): DVKVTQSSRYLVKRTGEKVFLECVQDMDHENMFWYRQDPGLGLRLIYFSYDVKMKEKGDIPEGYSVSREKKERFSLILESASTNQTSMYLCASSLFPSGQETQYFGPGTRLLVL.

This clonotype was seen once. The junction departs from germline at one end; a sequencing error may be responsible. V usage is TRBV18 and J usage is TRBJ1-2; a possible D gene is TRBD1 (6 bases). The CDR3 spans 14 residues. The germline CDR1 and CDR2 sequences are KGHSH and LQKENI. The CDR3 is CASSADSGGYSYTF. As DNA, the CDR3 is TGTGCCAGCTCCGCGGACAGCGGCGGCTATAGCTACACCTTC.

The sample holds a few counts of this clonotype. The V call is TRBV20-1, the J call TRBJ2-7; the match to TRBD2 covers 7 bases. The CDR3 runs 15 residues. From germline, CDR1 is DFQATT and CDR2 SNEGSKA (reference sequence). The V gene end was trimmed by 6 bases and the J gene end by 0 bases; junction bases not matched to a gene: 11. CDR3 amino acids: CSAGGGLAASYEQYF. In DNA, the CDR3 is TGCAGTGCGGGGGGGGGTTTAGCGGCCTCCTACGAGCAGTACTTC.

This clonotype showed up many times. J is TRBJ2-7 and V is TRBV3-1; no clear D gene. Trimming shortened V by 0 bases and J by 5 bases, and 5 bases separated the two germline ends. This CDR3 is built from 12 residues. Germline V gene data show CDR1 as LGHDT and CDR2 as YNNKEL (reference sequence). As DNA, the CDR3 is TGTGCCAGCAGCCAAGATAGACACGAGCAGTACTTC. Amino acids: CASSQDRHEQYF.